Each of the 30 T cell receptor beta chains below was sequenced from the same sample in a study of T-cell memory formation after mild COVID-19. TCRdb ran MiXCR on the 5' RACE reads and lists one entry per CDR3 protein. The data hold 300,000 to 350,000 distinct CDR3 sequences, with roughly a fifth observed a single time. The specimen was PBMCs or a T cell subset sorted from them (not recorded which). All receptors come from a man between 18 and 29 years old who had mild COVID-19 (a few samples of this study predate the infection). Cell type and time point are not known.

In this sample, this clonotype turned up a few times. V usage is TRBV4-2 and J usage is TRBJ1-2; D not resolved. The CDR3 consists of 14 residues. Per the germline V gene, CDR1 is LGHNA and CDR2 is YNFKEQ. Between the trimmed V and J ends, which lost 1 base and 5 bases, there was a span of 11 bases. The CDR3 protein is CASSQGMAGYGYTF. DNA of the CDR3: TGTGCCAGCAGCCAAGGGATGGCCGGGTATGGCTACACCTTC.

This clonotype occurred a few times. The J gene is TRBJ2-1, the V gene TRBV7-3, with a possible D match to TRBD1 (5 bases). Germline lookup yields CDR1 SGHTA and CDR2 FQGTGA. CDR3 size: 16 residues. The V and J ends lost 5 bases and 0 bases respectively, with 14 bases between them. CDR3: CASSQGSESSYNEQFF. The CDR3 nucleotides are TGTGCCAGCAGCCAGGGCTCAGAGAGCTCCTACAATGAGCAGTTCTTC. Combining the CDR3 with reference TRBV7-3 and TRBJ2-1 gives the whole variable domain GAGVSQTPSNKVTEKGKYVELRCDPISGHTALYWYRQSLGQGPEFLIYFQGTGAADDSGLPNDRFFAVRPEGSVSTLKIQRTERGDSAVYLCASSQGSESSYNEQFFGPGTRLTVL.

This clonotype showed up just a few times. The V and J genes are TRBV2 and TRBJ1-2; no reliable D call. The germline V gene has CDR1 SNHLY and CDR2 FYNNEI. The germline V and J ends were trimmed by 1 base and 8 bases, with 8 bases remaining between them. CDR3 size: 12 residues. The CDR3 region has the DNA TGTGCCAGCAGTGAAGATAGGTTCGGCTACACCTTC. This translates into CASSEDRFGYTF. The variable domain in full, completed from reference TRBV2 and TRBJ1-2, reads EPEVTQTPSHQVTQMGQEVILRCVPISNHLYFYWYRQILGQKVEFLVSFYNNEISEKSEIFDDQFSVERPDGSNFTLKIRSTKLEDSAMYFCASSEDRFGYTFGSGTRLTVV.

This clonotype was observed at least ten times. V gene TRBV11-2 combines with J gene TRBJ1-1, with D possibly being TRBD1 (5 bases). Germline V gives CDR1 SGHAT, CDR2 FQNNGV. Trimming removed 1 base from V and 1 base from J, with 7 bases in between. The CDR3 runs to 14 residues. The CDR3 DNA is TGTGCCAGCAGCTTAGGACAGTCGAACACTGAAGCTTTCTTT. Amino acid sequence: CASSLGQSNTEAFF.

This clonotype was counted between two and nine times. The rearrangement links TRBV10-3 to TRBJ2-5, with D perhaps matching TRBD2 (5 bases). The CDR3 covers 17 residues. Germline V lookup: CDR1 ENHRY, CDR2 SYGVKD. Between the trimmed V and J ends, which lost 0 bases and 1 base, there was a span of 15 bases. The CDR3 sequence: CAISESPRFEGQETQYF. CDR3 DNA sequence: TGTGCCATCAGTGAGTCACCCCGCTTCGAGGGCCAAGAGACCCAGTACTTC.

The rearrangement joins TRBV15 to TRBJ2-3; 10 nucleotides agree with TRBD2. Germline loops: CDR1 LNHNV, CDR2 YYDKDF (reference sequence). Trimming took 6 bases from V and 2 from J; bases not matched to a gene: 8. CDR3 length: 16 amino acids. As DNA, the CDR3 is TGTGCCACCAGGTCTAGCGGGGGAGCCCCCACAGATACGCAGTATTTT. Its protein is CATRSSGGAPTDTQYF. Full variable domain (outside the CDR3, taken from reference TRBV15 and TRBJ2-3): DAMVIQNPRYQVTQFGKPVTLSCSQTLNHNVMYWYQQKSSQAPKLLFHYYDKDFNNEADTPDNFQSRRPNTSFCFLDIRSPGLGDTAMYLCATRSSGGAPTDTQYFGPGTRLTVL.

In this sample, this clonotype turned up a few times. V gene TRBV12-3 or TRBV12-4 combines with J gene TRBJ2-5; no clear D gene. Trimming shortened V by 4 bases and J by 5 bases, and 14 bases separated the two germline ends. The CDR3 extends over 14 amino acids. The CDR3 DNA reads as TGTGCCAGCAGTTCCCGGACCCAGGTGGAGACCCAGTACTTC. Protein: CASSSRTQVETQYF.

The chain couples TRBV7-9 to TRBJ1-2; D ambiguous. The V end was cut by 5 bases, the J end by 4 bases, with 8 bases between. Per the germline V gene, CDR1 is SEHNR and CDR2 is FQNEAQ (reference sequence). This CDR3 comprises 12 residues. The CDR3 DNA follows: TGTGCCAGCAGCACCGACCCCTATGGCTACACCTTC. Translated: CASSTDPYGYTF.

The genes are TRBV27 and TRBJ1-1, with D hard to call. Trimming removed 6 bases from V and 1 base from J, with 15 bases in between. The germline V gene encodes CDR1 MNHEY and CDR2 SMNVEV (reference sequence). This CDR3 spans 15 amino acids. The CDR3 DNA reads as TGTGCCAGCAGATCCCCTTTACAGACGAACACTGAAGCTTTCTTT. This translates into CASRSPLQTNTEAFF.

This clonotype was observed many times. The chain links TRBV12-3 or TRBV12-4 to TRBJ2-5; perhaps TRBD1 as D (6 bases). The length of the CDR3 is 13 residues. Deletions cut 3 bases from V and 4 bases from J, with 9 bases between. The CDR3 loop is CASSFGRGETQYF. The DNA of the CDR3 is TGTGCCAGCAGTTTTGGCAGGGGAGAGACCCAGTACTTC.

This clonotype was seen more than once but under ten times. J is TRBJ1-5 and V is TRBV6-5, with TRBD1 as a possible D gene (5 bases). Germline-derived CDR1 and CDR2 are MNHEY and SVGAGI. Deletions cut 2 bases from V and 4 bases from J, with 12 bases between. The CDR3 sequence is 15 residues long. The CDR3 loop is CASSYGPRANQPQHF. Written as DNA, the CDR3 is TGTGCCAGCAGTTACGGACCCAGGGCTAATCAGCCCCAGCATTTT.

The chain uses TRBV5-1 and TRBJ2-5, with TRBD2 matching over 7 bases. The germline V gene encodes CDR1 SGHRS and CDR2 YFSETQ. The CDR3 is 15 amino acids. V gave up 7 bases and J gave up 4 bases; unmatched junction bases: 13. The CDR3 is CASGRTSGRAETQYF. Written as DNA, the CDR3 is TGCGCCAGCGGCCGAACGTCGGGGAGGGCAGAGACCCAGTACTTC.

This clonotype was observed a handful of times. The rearrangement joins TRBV29-1 to TRBJ2-3; 13 bases fit TRBD2. The CDR3 contains 17 residues. Germline CDR1 and CDR2: SQVTM and ANQGSEA. V was clipped by 6 bases and J by 0 bases; unmatched bases: 9. The CDR3 region is CSVGGLAGFSSTDTQYF. The DNA of the CDR3 is TGCAGCGTGGGGGGACTAGCGGGGTTCTCTAGCACAGATACGCAGTATTTT.

This clonotype was counted between two and nine times. This chain connects TRBV29-1 to TRBJ1-1; D not certain. Between the trimmed V and J ends, which lost 4 bases and 0 bases, there was a span of 9 bases. The CDR3 loop spans 13 amino acids. CDR1 SQVTM and CDR2 ANQGSEA come from the germline V gene. This CDR3 reads CSVGRQLNTEAFF. The CDR3 DNA reads as TGCAGCGTTGGAAGGCAGCTGAACACTGAAGCTTTCTTT.

Only a few counts were recorded for this clonotype. The gene calls are TRBV20-1 and TRBJ1-1, with TRBD1 as a possible D gene (5 bases). V lost 6 bases, J lost 5 bases, and 13 bases lay in between. Germline CDR1 is DFQATT and CDR2 is SNEGSKA (reference sequence). This CDR3 contains 12 residues. CDR3 nucleotide sequence: TGCAGTGCGCCCCGGGGGGGAACTGAAGCTTTCTTT. Residues: CSAPRGGTEAFF.

This clonotype has just a few counts. The CDR3 here is CASGWTLGGYTF. The CDR3 DNA sequence: TGTGCCAGCGGATGGACTTTGGGGGGCTACACCTTC. This rearrangement joins TRBV2 to TRBJ1-2; D uncertain. Germline CDR1 is SNHLY and CDR2 is FYNNEI. The CDR3 contains 12 residues. V gave up 8 bases and J gave up 8 bases, with 15 bases separating them.

This chain joins TRBV12-3 or TRBV12-4 and TRBJ2-2, with 9 bases lining up with TRBD2. The trim removed 8 bases at V and 4 bases at J, leaving 2 bases unmatched. The CDR3 covers 13 residues. CDR3 residues: CASGGGGTGELFF. The CDR3 DNA sequence: TGTGCCAGCGGCGGGGGGGGCACCGGGGAGCTGTTTTTT.

This clonotype came up a few times. This chain connects TRBV25-1 to TRBJ1-1; maybe TRBD1 (6 bases). Deletions cut 4 bases from V and 7 bases from J, with 10 bases between. This CDR3 comprises 12 residues. Germline assignment: CDR1 MGHDK and CDR2 SYGVNS. The CDR3 DNA reads TGTGCCAGCAGTGGACCGACAGGTGAAGCTTTCTTT. Translating it yields CASSGPTGEAFF.

The chain combines TRBV6-5 with TRBJ2-3, with 9 positions matching TRBD2. The CDR3 contains 15 residues. Looked up from germline, CDR1 is MNHEY and CDR2 is SVGAGI. Trimming took 0 bases from V and 6 from J; bases not matched to a gene: 4. This CDR3 is CASSYSSSGGDTQYF. CDR3 coding DNA: TGTGCCAGCAGTTACTCGAGCAGCGGGGGGGATACGCAGTATTTT.

The J gene is TRBJ2-5, the V gene TRBV5-1; TRBD2 might be the D (5 bases). From germline, CDR1 is SGHRS and CDR2 YFSETQ. V lost 2 bases and J lost 4, with 18 bases in between. The CDR3 is made up of 16 amino acids. The chain's CDR3 is CASSFQPRDGGETQYF. CDR3 nucleotide sequence: TGCGCCAGCAGCTTTCAGCCCCGGGATGGTGGAGAGACCCAGTACTTC.

A few counts support this clonotype. V gene TRBV10-2 combines with J gene TRBJ2-7; D unclear. V lost 8 bases and J 3 bases, leaving 14 bases between the germline ends. Germline V lookup: CDR1 WSHSY, CDR2 SAAADI. The CDR3 has 13 residues. CDR3 protein: CASLRPQYYEQYF. The CDR3 nucleotides read TGCGCCAGCCTACGTCCCCAGTACTACGAGCAGTACTTC.

In nucleotides, the CDR3 is TGTGCCAGCAGCTCCTCGGGGGGGCACGCCGGGGAGCTGTTTTTT. It specifies CASSSSGGHAGELFF. The V gene is TRBV7-3, the J gene TRBJ2-2; TRBD2 agrees at 8 bases. The germline V gene has CDR1 SGHTA and CDR2 FQGTGA. V lost 4 bases and J lost 6; bases outside the gene matches: 7. The CDR3 has 15 amino acids.

This clonotype was seen many times. The chain joins TRBV27 to TRBJ1-4; D remains unclear. The CDR3 is made up of 15 amino acids. With 3 bases removed from V and 5 bases from J, the gap between germline ends came to 13 bases. Germline V CDR1 and CDR2: MNHEY, SMNVEV (reference sequence). As DNA, the CDR3 is TGTGCCAGCAGTTTCATGCCAGACCGAAATGAAAAACTGTTTTTT. This codes for CASSFMPDRNEKLFF.

The chain is built from TRBV7-2 and TRBJ2-3; 8 bases match TRBD2. This CDR3 is built from 15 residues. V lost 11 bases, J lost 5 bases, and 15 bases stayed unmatched. From germline, CDR1 is SGHTA and CDR2 FQGNSA. For the CDR3, the DNA is TGTGCCGGAGGGGCTCTTCCGGGGGGGCAAGATACGCAGTATTTT. Translating it yields CAGGALPGGQDTQYF.

The genes are TRBV7-2 and TRBJ1-2; D unclear. Germline V gives CDR1 SGHTA, CDR2 FQGNSA. This CDR3 has 12 residues. V gave up 4 bases and J gave up 5 bases, with 8 bases separating them. Written as DNA, the CDR3 is TGTGCCAGCAGCTCCATCGGATATGGCTACACCTTC. Protein sequence: CASSSIGYGYTF.

V usage is TRBV7-2 and J usage is TRBJ2-2; 8 bases are shared with TRBD1. Germline V gene lookup returns CDR1 SGHTA and CDR2 FQGNSA. Trimming took 4 bases from V and 5 from J; bases not matched to a gene: 12. There are 17 residues in the CDR3. The DNA for the CDR3 is TGTGCCAGCAGCTCGGCTCTCCGGGACAGGACTACCGGGGAGCTGTTTTTT. Translated, it gives CASSSALRDRTTGELFF. The complete variable domain, with remaining parts taken from reference TRBV7-2 and TRBJ2-2, reads GAGVSQSPSNKVTEKGKDVELRCDPISGHTALYWYRQSLGQGLEFLIYFQGNSAPDKSGLPSDRFSAERTGGSVSTLTIQRTQQEDSAVYLCASSSALRDRTTGELFFGEGSRLTVL.

The chain joins TRBV7-9 to TRBJ2-3; D may be TRBD2 (6 bases). The V end lost 2 bases, the J end lost 2 bases, and 14 bases lay between the germline ends. The CDR3 contains 16 residues. Germline-derived CDR1 and CDR2 are SEHNR and FQNEAQ (reference sequence). CDR3 in amino acids: CASSLSGGANTDTQYF. The CDR3 coding sequence is TGTGCCAGCAGCTTAAGCGGCGGGGCGAACACAGATACGCAGTATTTT.

This clonotype was seen a handful of times. The chain recombines TRBV21-1 with TRBJ2-3; the DNA was not compared with TRBD1, the D call given in the table. TRBV21-1 corresponds to a pseudogene. CDR3 length: 17 residues. The CDR3 bases are TGTGCCAGCAGCAAAGAAATTCTCCAGGGGAGAAGAGATACGCAGTATTTT. It codes for CASSKEILQGRRDTQYF.

The chain combines TRBV12-3 or TRBV12-4 with TRBJ2-1; tentatively, D is TRBD1 (6 bases). This CDR3 region has 15 residues. V lost 6 bases, J lost 4 bases, and 16 bases lay in between. CDR3 bases: TGTGCCAGCAGCAAGCAGGGGCGAGGTTACAATGAGCAGTTCTTC. It is translated as CASSKQGRGYNEQFF.

The rearrangement joins TRBV6-2 or TRBV6-3 to TRBJ2-6; D is ambiguous. Trimming took 2 bases from V and 0 from J, leaving 11 bases between them. This CDR3 is built from 17 residues. Germline V CDR1 and CDR2: MNHEY, SVGEGT. The CDR3: CASSYARRHSGANVLTF. DNA of the CDR3: TGTGCCAGCAGTTACGCCCGGAGACACTCTGGGGCCAACGTCCTGACTTTC.